This T cell receptor (beta chain) was identified in a study of blood T cell repertoires in COVID-19. This CDR3 has 12 amino acids. V was pared by 6 bases and J by 4 bases, with 9 bases between. Germline assignment: CDR1 LGHNT and CDR2 FRNRAP. Some clones are missing from TCRdb's copy, which holds only in-frame ones; the method was immunoSEQ multiplex PCR. The sample lists some 200,000 clones; less than 95% were seen once. Material: peripheral blood. The sequence was collected from a man aged 25 to 45 with COVID-19, enrolled during active disease. This chain links TRBV12-5 with TRBJ2-5; D is undetermined. The CDR3: CASGQTGETQYF. The CDR3 DNA reads as TGTGCTAGTGGGCAAACCGGAGAGACCCAGTACTTC.